The present TCR beta chain was sequenced within a study of beta chain features in type 1 diabetes. Cells sorted by CD45RO/CCR7/CD25/CD127/CD95/CD27 comprised CD4+ naive, central memory, regulatory and stem cell-like memory cells. Findings and caveats of the study: The study left unresolved whether HLA type influences TCRB rearrangement. The naive, central memory and Treg TCRB repertoires showed an apparent similarity that was greater among patients than among healthy donors.

Expressed TCRB transcripts were sequenced because the isolated RNA had all been reverse transcribed beforehand. Libraries were prepared by immunoSEQ multiplex PCR; TCRdb keeps only in-frame clonotypes and omits some of them. The sample includes around 160,000 clones, around 50% of them seen just once. This clone was seen only a few times. What it recognizes is unknown. CDR3 length: 14 residues. Losses at the gene ends were 6 bases for V and 3 bases for J; bases not matched to a gene: 7. Germline CDR1 reads ENHRY; CDR2 reads SYGVKD. The chain links TRBV10-3 to TRBJ1-2; 7 positions agree with TRBD1. Sequenced sample: Tregs from blood. The source of this sequence is a man younger than 35 in good health. CDR3 sequence: CAISPGQLYYGYTF. Written as DNA, the CDR3 is TGTGCCATCAGCCCGGGACAGTTGTACTATGGCTACACCTTC.